This TCR beta chain was recovered during a study of TIL therapy for anti-PD-1-resistant metastatic lung cancer listed by TCRdb under 2021. About the study as a whole: Tumors were harvested before any PD-1/PD-L1 blockade; patients then received nivolumab, and those progressing received lymphodepletion, expanded TIL infusion and IL-2. Among the enrolled patients, the median age was approximately 56 years (range 38-75), and the median tumor PD-L1 proportion score was approximately 5.9%. The cohort was predominantly lung adenocarcinoma, with several EGFR-mutant and two ALK-rearranged tumors, and half of patients were current or former smokers. Across the cohort, whole-exome sequencing showed a median non-synonymous tumor mutation burden of 1.5 mutations per megabase. Tumor and peripheral blood T cell receptor beta sequencing was used to track clonotypes across tumor, expanded TIL product and serial blood samples.

About this clone itself: What antigen it recognizes has not been identified. The record has no base qualities; no much larger clone is one base away.

This sample's time point label indicates: pre-treatment sample, taken before nivolumab and TIL therapy. A phase I trial run at two centers enrolled adults with stage 4 NSCLC between late 2017 and 2020. The samples were drawn from an open-label, single-arm phase I trial testing tumor-infiltrating lymphocyte therapy combined with nivolumab in advanced non-small cell lung cancer. Blood mononuclear cells from EDTA tubes were separated on a Ficoll gradient and snap-frozen as pellets, and DNA was extracted from the cells using a Qiagen mini-prep kit. Results and caveats for the whole study, not just this receptor: Because the cohort was highly selected, with more treatment-naive, never-smoker and oncogene-addicted patients than is typical, generalizability is limited. The study protocol defined all tumor marker inferences as exploratory. Infused TIL clonotypes partially replaced the baseline peripheral repertoire then decayed over months, with no apparent association between persistence and response.

Cut back by 5 bases and 5 bases, the V and J ends lie 9 bases apart. The germline V gene sets CDR1 to MDHEN and CDR2 to SYDVKM. There are 12 amino acids in the CDR3, from cysteine to phenylalanine inclusive. The kept DNA is CDR3 alone, 36 bases in frame from the first base. The immunoSEQ v3 hsTCRB kit was used to amplify TCR beta CDR3 regions from genomic DNA through bias-controlled multiplex PCR. TCR libraries were sequenced on an Illumina NextSeq 500 to approximately 2 million read pairs for survey level or about 4.5-6.5 million for deep level. The authors' analysis ran thus. The immunoSEQ Analyzer software assigned V, D and J genes, filtered out non-productive sequences, and reported clonality. To compare repertoires between infused TIL and blood, productive Simpson clonality was used along with the Morisita overlap index of productive TRB rearrangements. The absolute count of a clonotype in blood was estimated by multiplying the lymphocyte count by the CD3+ fraction and by the productive frequency of the clone. TCRdb holds this immuneACCESS table with in-frame rearrangements only. Some clones are missing; in checked studies, unresolved V genes explain under half, and the rest has no known cause. The DNA was the basis for D and trimming; V, J and clone size are from that table. The sample contains about 50,000 clones, about 86% of them found a single time. Of the sample, about 5% falls within the top ten clones.

This TCR came from a person aged 25-79 years with non-small cell lung cancer. The sequenced sample was blood, obtained at baseline. The chain was built from TRBV28 and TRBJ1-1; possibly the D gene is TRBD1, per 5 matching bases. The nucleotides read TGTGCCAGCAGTACGGGGCGAACTGAAGCTTTCTTT. The translation is CASSTGRTEAFF.